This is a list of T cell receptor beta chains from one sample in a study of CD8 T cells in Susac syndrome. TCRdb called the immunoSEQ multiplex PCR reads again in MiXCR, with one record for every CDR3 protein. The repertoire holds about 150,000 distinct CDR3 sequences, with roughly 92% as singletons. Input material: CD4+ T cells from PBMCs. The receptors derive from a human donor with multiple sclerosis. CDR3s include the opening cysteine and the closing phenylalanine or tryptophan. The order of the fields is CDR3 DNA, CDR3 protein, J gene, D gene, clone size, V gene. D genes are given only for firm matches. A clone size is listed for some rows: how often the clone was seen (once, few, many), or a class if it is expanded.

CDR3 DNA: TGCAGTGCTTCGGGACTCCGAGGGAATGAAAAACTGTTTTTT
CDR3 protein: CSASGLRGNEKLFF
J gene: TRBJ1-4
D gene: .
clone size: .
V gene: TRBV20-1

CDR3 DNA: TGTGCCGGCAGTTTCGAGACTAGCGAGGGCTACGAGCAGTACTTC
CDR3 protein: CAGSFETSEGYEQYF
J gene: TRBJ2-7
D gene: TRBD2
clone size: .
V gene: TRBV28

CDR3 DNA: TGCAGCGGAGGGGACGGATTCTACGAGCAGTACTTC
CDR3 protein: CSGGDGFYEQYF
J gene: TRBJ2-7
D gene: .
clone size: .
V gene: TRBV29-1

CDR3 DNA: TGCGCCAGCAGCCAAGTTAGACAGGGGAAAGAGACCCAGTACTTC
CDR3 protein: CASSQVRQGKETQYF
J gene: TRBJ2-5
D gene: TRBD1
clone size: once
V gene: TRBV4-1

CDR3 DNA: TGTGCCAGCAGCCAAGGAATACTAGCGGGAGCAGAGACCCAGTACTTC
CDR3 protein: CASSQGILAGAETQYF
J gene: TRBJ2-5
D gene: TRBD2
clone size: .
V gene: TRBV3-1

CDR3 DNA: TGTGCCAGCAGCACCTGGGGTAGCGGGGGGGCGGTTGAGCAGTTCTTC
CDR3 protein: CASSTWGSGGAVEQFF
J gene: TRBJ2-1
D gene: TRBD2
clone size: .
V gene: TRBV7-6

CDR3 DNA: TGTGCCAGCAGCTTGGCCGGGGGATCCTCCTACGAGCAGTACTTC
CDR3 protein: CASSLAGGSSYEQYF
J gene: TRBJ2-7
D gene: .
clone size: few
V gene: TRBV5-6

CDR3 DNA: TGCGCCAGCAGCTTGGAGGTGGGGGCGCGGACTGAAGCTTTCTTT
CDR3 protein: CASSLEVGARTEAFF
J gene: TRBJ1-1
D gene: .
clone size: .
V gene: TRBV5-1

CDR3 DNA: TGTGCCAGCAGCGCAGGGGGCTGGGCGAACAATGAGCAGTTCTTC
CDR3 protein: CASSAGGWANNEQFF
J gene: TRBJ2-1
D gene: TRBD1
clone size: .
V gene: TRBV9

CDR3 DNA: TGTGCCAGCAGCTTAGGTCCTGGACAGGACTACGAGCAGTACTTC
CDR3 protein: CASSLGPGQDYEQYF
J gene: TRBJ2-7
D gene: TRBD1
clone size: .
V gene: TRBV11-2

CDR3 DNA: TGCAGTGCAAGACCATCTAGCGGGAACCAAGAGACCCAGTACTTC
CDR3 protein: CSARPSSGNQETQYF
J gene: TRBJ2-5
D gene: TRBD2
clone size: .
V gene: TRBV20-1

CDR3 DNA: TGTGCCTGGAGTGGACAGGGAAATGGCTACACCTTC
CDR3 protein: CAWSGQGNGYTF
J gene: TRBJ1-2
D gene: TRBD1
clone size: .
V gene: TRBV30

CDR3 DNA: TGTGCCAGCAGCCTCCGGAAGGGCGGCTTAGATACGCAGTATTTT
CDR3 protein: CASSLRKGGLDTQYF
J gene: TRBJ2-3
D gene: .
clone size: .
V gene: TRBV6-6

CDR3 DNA: TGTGCCAGCAGCCCGGACAGGATATTTAATCAGCCCCAGCATTTT
CDR3 protein: CASSPDRIFNQPQHF
J gene: TRBJ1-5
D gene: TRBD1
clone size: .
V gene: TRBV12-3/TRBV12-4

CDR3 DNA: TGTGCCTGGAGTGTAGGTGGCGGCAATCAGCCCCAGCATTTT
CDR3 protein: CAWSVGGGNQPQHF
J gene: TRBJ1-5
D gene: .
clone size: .
V gene: TRBV30

CDR3 DNA: TGCAGTGCTCTTCTTAGTGGGACAGGGGATGGCTACACCTTC
CDR3 protein: CSALLSGTGDGYTF
J gene: TRBJ1-2
D gene: TRBD1
clone size: .
V gene: TRBV20-1

CDR3 DNA: TGTGCCAGCAGTTACCCCCGTTCGGGGGTACGCCATAACACTGAAGCTTTCTTT
CDR3 protein: CASSYPRSGVRHNTEAFF
J gene: TRBJ1-1
D gene: .
clone size: .
V gene: TRBV6-5

CDR3 DNA: TGTGCCAGCAGTCCGACCACGGGGGCAGTGCAGTACTTC
CDR3 protein: CASSPTTGAVQYF
J gene: TRBJ2-7
D gene: .
clone size: .
V gene: TRBV27

CDR3 DNA: TGTGCCTGGATGGGTCGGGATGATGAAAAACTGTTTTTT
CDR3 protein: CAWMGRDDEKLFF
J gene: TRBJ1-4
D gene: .
clone size: .
V gene: TRBV30

CDR3 DNA: TGTGCCAGCAGTCGAGTCGGAGACTATGGCTACACCTTC
CDR3 protein: CASSRVGDYGYTF
J gene: TRBJ1-2
D gene: .
clone size: .
V gene: TRBV6-6

CDR3 DNA: TGTGCCAGCAGCCCGACCGGGACTAGCGGGGTCCGGTTCTTC
CDR3 protein: CASSPTGTSGVRFF
J gene: TRBJ2-1
D gene: TRBD2
clone size: .
V gene: TRBV7-3

CDR3 DNA: TGTGCCAGCTCACCCGGACGGGGCTCCGGGCAGCCCCAGCATTTT
CDR3 protein: CASSPGRGSGQPQHF
J gene: TRBJ1-5
D gene: .
clone size: .
V gene: TRBV18

CDR3 DNA: TGCAGTGCTAGACCACAGGATGACTATGGCTACACCTTC
CDR3 protein: CSARPQDDYGYTF
J gene: TRBJ1-2
D gene: .
clone size: .
V gene: TRBV20-1

CDR3 DNA: TGTGCCAGCAGCCAAGATCCGGGAGAGGTGATAGAGACCCAGTACTTC
CDR3 protein: CASSQDPGEVIETQYF
J gene: TRBJ2-5
D gene: .
clone size: .
V gene: TRBV3-1

CDR3 DNA: TGTGCCAGCAGCTGGACGGATGGGTCGGCCGAGCAGTACTTC
CDR3 protein: CASSWTDGSAEQYF
J gene: TRBJ2-7
D gene: .
clone size: .
V gene: TRBV7-9

CDR3 DNA: TGTGCCAGCAGTTTAGGGGGACAGGGAATGGTGCAGCCCCAGCATTTT
CDR3 protein: CASSLGGQGMVQPQHF
J gene: TRBJ1-5
D gene: TRBD1
clone size: once
V gene: TRBV28

CDR3 DNA: TGTGCCAGCAGTTACAACGACCAGAACACTGACCCTTTCTTT
CDR3 protein: CASSYNDQNTDPFF
J gene: TRBJ1-1
D gene: .
clone size: .
V gene: TRBV6-5

CDR3 DNA: TGTGCCAGCAGTCCCCAGACAGGGGGCCGCTACACCTTC
CDR3 protein: CASSPQTGGRYTF
J gene: TRBJ1-2
D gene: TRBD1
clone size: .
V gene: TRBV2

CDR3 DNA: TGTGCCAGCAGCCGTACGTGGGAAGGTCATGAGCAGTTCTTC
CDR3 protein: CASSRTWEGHEQFF
J gene: TRBJ2-1
D gene: .
clone size: .
V gene: TRBV3-1

CDR3 DNA: TGTGCCAGCAGCTTGAGGTCTAGCGGGTGGACCGGGGAGCTGTTTTTT
CDR3 protein: CASSLRSSGWTGELFF
J gene: TRBJ2-2
D gene: TRBD2
clone size: .
V gene: TRBV5-4

CDR3 DNA: TGTGCCAGCAGCCAAGAAAGTCTTTCGACAGCCGGGACTAGCGGGAGGGATTCCTACGAGCAGTACTTC
CDR3 protein: CASSQESLSTAGTSGRDSYEQYF
J gene: TRBJ2-7
D gene: TRBD2
clone size: .
V gene: TRBV3-1

CDR3 DNA: TGTGCCAGCAGCGCGGGACTAGCGGGATTAACAACACAAGAGACCCAGTACTTC
CDR3 protein: CASSAGLAGLTTQETQYF
J gene: TRBJ2-5
D gene: TRBD2
clone size: .
V gene: TRBV7-9

CDR3 DNA: TGTGCCAGCAGTGTAGCGGGAGGGTCGACCGGGGAGCTGTTTTTT
CDR3 protein: CASSVAGGSTGELFF
J gene: TRBJ2-2
D gene: TRBD2
clone size: .
V gene: TRBV12-3/TRBV12-4

CDR3 DNA: TGTGCCAGTAGACACAGGGTAGTGGGGGAGCTGTTTTTT
CDR3 protein: CASRHRVVGELFF
J gene: TRBJ2-2
D gene: .
clone size: .
V gene: TRBV19

CDR3 DNA: TGTGCCACCAGTGATGATAGCGGGAATTACGAGCAGTACTTC
CDR3 protein: CATSDDSGNYEQYF
J gene: TRBJ2-7
D gene: TRBD2
clone size: .
V gene: TRBV24-1

CDR3 DNA: TGCAGTGCGAGCAGAACAGATACGCAGTATTTT
CDR3 protein: CSASRTDTQYF
J gene: TRBJ2-3
D gene: .
clone size: .
V gene: TRBV20-1

CDR3 DNA: TGTGCCACCAGTGACGCAGGGACCTCCTACAATGAGCAGTTCTTC
CDR3 protein: CATSDAGTSYNEQFF
J gene: TRBJ2-1
D gene: .
clone size: .
V gene: TRBV24-1

CDR3 DNA: TGTGCCAGCAGTAGGTTTCGGAACTCCTACGAGCAGTACTTC
CDR3 protein: CASSRFRNSYEQYF
J gene: TRBJ2-7
D gene: .
clone size: .
V gene: TRBV28

CDR3 DNA: TGTGCCAGCAGTTCAGGGGGCAAGGAGGAAGCTTTCTTT
CDR3 protein: CASSSGGKEEAFF
J gene: TRBJ1-1
D gene: TRBD1
clone size: .
V gene: TRBV6-5

CDR3 DNA: TGTGCCAGCAGCTTAGGTTCCTACAATGAGCAGTTCTTC
CDR3 protein: CASSLGSYNEQFF
J gene: TRBJ2-1
D gene: .
clone size: .
V gene: TRBV7-6

CDR3 DNA: TGCAGTGCTAGTACCGGGACTAGCGGGATAAATGAGCAGTTCTTC
CDR3 protein: CSASTGTSGINEQFF
J gene: TRBJ2-1
D gene: TRBD2
clone size: .
V gene: TRBV20-1

CDR3 DNA: TGTGCCAGTACCCCGGTCGGGGGGAACACTGAAGCTTTCTTT
CDR3 protein: CASTPVGGNTEAFF
J gene: TRBJ1-1
D gene: .
clone size: .
V gene: TRBV19

CDR3 DNA: TGTGCCAGCAGCCTAGACAGGGGGAAGGAGACCCAGTACTTC
CDR3 protein: CASSLDRGKETQYF
J gene: TRBJ2-5
D gene: TRBD1
clone size: .
V gene: TRBV6-5

CDR3 DNA: TGTGCCAGCAGCCAAGTAGCCTCTGGGGCCAACGTCCTGACTTTC
CDR3 protein: CASSQVASGANVLTF
J gene: TRBJ2-6
D gene: .
clone size: .
V gene: TRBV3-1

CDR3 DNA: TGTGCCAGCAGCCCCGCTGGACTAGCGGGACCCAATGAGCAGTTCTTC
CDR3 protein: CASSPAGLAGPNEQFF
J gene: TRBJ2-1
D gene: TRBD2
clone size: .
V gene: TRBV9

CDR3 DNA: TGTGCCAGCAGCCCCACCCTAGCGGGGGACTCCTACAATGAGCAGTTCTTC
CDR3 protein: CASSPTLAGDSYNEQFF
J gene: TRBJ2-1
D gene: TRBD2
clone size: once
V gene: TRBV3-1

CDR3 DNA: TGCGCCAGCAGCCAAGATGAAGGGCCCTATGGCTACACCTTC
CDR3 protein: CASSQDEGPYGYTF
J gene: TRBJ1-2
D gene: .
clone size: .
V gene: TRBV4-1

CDR3 DNA: TGTGCCAGCAGCGTAGACGGTAGGGCCGCCCAACTGTTTTTT
CDR3 protein: CASSVDGRAAQLFF
J gene: TRBJ1-4
D gene: .
clone size: .
V gene: TRBV9

CDR3 DNA: TGTGCCAGCAGCACTCTGAGGGACCCAGCTAACTATGGCTACACCTTC
CDR3 protein: CASSTLRDPANYGYTF
J gene: TRBJ1-2
D gene: .
clone size: .
V gene: TRBV12-3/TRBV12-4

CDR3 DNA: TGTGCCAGCATGGGCACAGGGTCCTATGGCTACACCTTC
CDR3 protein: CASMGTGSYGYTF
J gene: TRBJ1-2
D gene: .
clone size: .
V gene: TRBV9

CDR3 DNA: TGCGCCAGCAGCGTCTCGGAGGGCCTCCCCTACGAGCAGTACTTC
CDR3 protein: CASSVSEGLPYEQYF
J gene: TRBJ2-7
D gene: .
clone size: .
V gene: TRBV5-1

CDR3 DNA: TGTGCCAGCAGCCCACGCGGGAAGGGGTCAGATACGCAGTATTTT
CDR3 protein: CASSPRGKGSDTQYF
J gene: TRBJ2-3
D gene: .
clone size: .
V gene: TRBV7-3

CDR3 DNA: TGTGCCTGGACGGCGGGGCTAGCGGGACGGGGATTCTACAATGAGCAGTTCTTC
CDR3 protein: CAWTAGLAGRGFYNEQFF
J gene: TRBJ2-1
D gene: TRBD2
clone size: .
V gene: TRBV30

CDR3 DNA: TGCAGTGCTAGAGGCTACTCCTACGAGCAGTACTTC
CDR3 protein: CSARGYSYEQYF
J gene: TRBJ2-7
D gene: .
clone size: .
V gene: TRBV20-1

CDR3 DNA: TGTGCCAGCAGTAGGGATTATTCCTACGAGCAGTACTTC
CDR3 protein: CASSRDYSYEQYF
J gene: TRBJ2-7
D gene: .
clone size: .
V gene: TRBV6-5

CDR3 DNA: TGTGCCAGCAGCCGGGGCCCGGGGGGAGGATCCTACAATGAGCAGTTCTTC
CDR3 protein: CASSRGPGGGSYNEQFF
J gene: TRBJ2-1
D gene: TRBD2
clone size: .
V gene: TRBV14

CDR3 DNA: TGTGCCAGCAGCTTAGCAGGCGGGGCAGTATATGGCTACACCTTC
CDR3 protein: CASSLAGGAVYGYTF
J gene: TRBJ1-2
D gene: .
clone size: .
V gene: TRBV7-2

CDR3 DNA: TGTGCCAGCAGTTTATCTTCGGTCGTCAATCAGCCCCAGCATTTT
CDR3 protein: CASSLSSVVNQPQHF
J gene: TRBJ1-5
D gene: .
clone size: once
V gene: TRBV27

CDR3 DNA: TGTGCTAGTGGTTTGGACAAGAACACCGGGGAGCTGTTTTTT
CDR3 protein: CASGLDKNTGELFF
J gene: TRBJ2-2
D gene: .
clone size: .
V gene: TRBV12-5